Detailed here is one TCR beta chain. What it recognizes is unknown. The assay used was immunoSEQ (version v3.0), run at survey level. TCRdb keeps only in-frame clones here, not all; method: immunoSEQ multiplex PCR. The table records 30,000 to 35,000 clones, approximately 85% of them present only once. This sample is drawn from a study of long-term antiretroviral therapy in people with HIV. Study information: Samples from the earliest time points predate the 2015 immediate-ART recommendation by about a decade.

Notes on the study in general: The repertoire was dominated at all time points by clones expanded before ART.

Trimming left V 6 bases short and J 4 bases short, with 15 bases between. The germline V gene encodes CDR1 SGHVS and CDR2 FQNEAQ. The CDR3 runs to 15 residues. The TCR originated in a man aged 18 to 29 with HIV. Sequenced material: unsorted PBMCs, taken 0.8 years before starting antiretroviral therapy. The V call is TRBV7-8, the J call TRBJ2-2; D is uncertain. For the CDR3, the DNA is TGTGCCAGCAGATATTCCCGGGTTTCCACCGGGGAGCTGTTTTTT. Translation gives CASRYSRVSTGELFF. Combining the CDR3 with reference TRBV7-8 and TRBJ2-2 gives the whole variable domain GAGVSQSPRYKVAKRGQDVALRCDPISGHVSLFWYQQALGQGPEFLTYFQNEAQLDKSGLPSDRFFAERPEGSVSTLKIQRTQQEDSAVYLCASRYSRVSTGELFFGEGSRLTVL.